This T cell receptor beta chain was sequenced during a study of CD8 T cells in ankylosing spondylitis. Scientists made TCR beta libraries using quantitative 5'-RACE with molecular barcodes. In TCRdb, the 5' RACE reads were re-called with MiXCR into one record per CDR3 protein. Among 670,000 or so distinct CDR3 sequences listed, over 15% were seen once. The study's findings and limits: Reportedly, matched ankylosing spondylitis synovial fluid was significantly enriched for disease-linked clones. For ankylosing spondylitis blood, a TCR beta motif of 7 or 8 highly homologous variants appeared characteristic.

CDR1 and CDR2 from the germline V gene are SGHAT and FQNNGV. V dropped 4 bases and J dropped 1 base, with 19 bases sitting between them. The CDR3 contains 17 residues. Details on this clonotype: Its matching antigen is unknown.

This clonotype was sampled from a male donor with ankylosing spondylitis. The chain recombines TRBV11-2 with TRBJ1-1, with a tentative D call TRBD1 (6 bases). The sequencing sample was made of blood, either unsorted or a sorted T cell fraction (not recorded which). This chain's CDR3 is CASSSGGHGGRNTEAFF. In DNA, the CDR3 is TGTGCCAGCAGCTCCGGGGGACATGGTGGGAGGAACACTGAAGCTTTCTTT.